Listed below are T cell receptor beta chains from one sample, sequenced in a study of cytomegalovirus exposure and HLA in healthy donors. Assay: immunoSEQ multiplex PCR; the TCRdb copy retains only in-frame clones and omits some. Altogether 150,000 to 200,000 clones are present, over 80% being singletons, with the ten largest covering around 4.1%. Sequencing input: PBMCs. The source is a man aged 45-65 years in good health and CMV-seropositive. Each CDR3 is given with its conserved first and last residue. A D gene is named only where the DNA matches it firmly. Where a row states a size, it is once, few, many or the class of an expanded clone; other rows omit it.

j_call clone_size d_call v_call cdr3_aa cdr3_nt
TRBJ1-2 - - TRBV5-1 CASSPGGGYTF TGCGCCAGCAGCCCTGGAGGCGGCTACACCTTC
TRBJ2-2 - - TRBV4-1 CASSPGTVSTGELFF TGCGCCAGCAGCCCTGGGACTGTTTCCACCGGGGAGCTGTTTTTT
TRBJ2-7 - - TRBV2 CASSLGLPKQYF TGTGCCAGCAGCCTGGGACTTCCGAAGCAGTACTTC
TRBJ1-3 - - TRBV29-1 CSGLTAISGNTIYF TGCAGCGGCTTGACAGCGATCTCTGGAAACACCATATATTTT
TRBJ1-6 - - TRBV2 CASSDQGPSPLHF TGTGCCAGCAGTGACCAGGGGCCTTCACCCCTCCACTTT
TRBJ1-3 - TRBD1 TRBV6-1 CASSADRAFSGNTIYF TGTGCCAGCAGTGCGGACAGGGCATTCTCTGGAAACACCATATATTTT
TRBJ2-5 - - TRBV21-1 CASSKFLAGENQETQYF TGTGCCAGCAGCAAGTTTTTAGCGGGAGAGAACCAAGAGACCCAGTACTTC
TRBJ1-5 once TRBD1 TRBV30 CAWSKGQGRQPQHF TGTGCCTGGAGTAAAGGACAGGGGAGGCAGCCCCAGCATTTT
TRBJ1-6 - TRBD1 TRBV7-8 CASSYRGANSPLHF TGTGCCAGCAGCTACAGGGGAGCAAATTCACCCCTCCACTTT
TRBJ1-6 - - TRBV2 CASSEMGAYSYNSPLHF TGTGCCAGCAGTGAAATGGGGGCTTACTCCTATAATTCACCCCTCCACTTT
TRBJ2-1 - TRBD1 TRBV5-1 CASGRDSNNEQFF TGCGCCAGCGGCCGGGACAGTAACAATGAGCAGTTCTTC
TRBJ2-3 - TRBD2 TRBV25-1 CASKYSGEGHGTQYF TGTGCCTCAAAATATTCTGGGGAGGGCCATGGTACGCAGTATTTT
TRBJ2-7 - - TRBV14 CASSQGGAGPSYEQYF TGTGCCAGCAGCCAAGGTGGCGCAGGGCCCTCCTACGAGCAGTACTTC
TRBJ1-3 - - TRBV5-1 CASSFGGSSSGNTIYF TGCGCCAGCAGCTTTGGGGGCTCGAGCTCTGGAAACACCATATATTTT
TRBJ2-5 - TRBD1 TRBV7-3 CASSPGTGGGQETQYF TGTGCCAGCAGCCCTGGGACAGGCGGCGGTCAGGAGACCCAGTACTTC
TRBJ2-2 - TRBD1 TRBV28 CASSDTGANTGELFF TGTGCCAGCAGTGACACAGGGGCGAACACCGGGGAGCTGTTTTTT
TRBJ1-6 - - TRBV7-8 CASSFRDIPNSPLHF TGTGCCAGCAGCTTCCGGGACATCCCTAATTCACCCCTCCACTTT
TRBJ1-2 - - TRBV7-9 CASSGGGVHGYTF TGTGCCAGCAGCGGCGGGGGAGTGCATGGCTACACCTTC
TRBJ2-3 - - TRBV7-9 CASSFYSSTDTQYF TGTGCCAGCAGCTTCTACTCGTCCACAGATACGCAGTATTTT
TRBJ2-7 few TRBD2 TRBV4-1 CASSQEGPGGLAEQYF TGCGCCAGCAGCCAAGAAGGTCCCGGGGGGTTGGCCGAGCAGTACTTC
TRBJ1-5 - - TRBV5-6 CASSWGGSHLGNQPQHF TGTGCCAGCAGCTGGGGGGGGTCCCACCTGGGCAATCAGCCCCAGCATTTT
TRBJ2-3 - TRBD2 TRBV10-2 CASSEPRLAKTDTQYF TGCGCCAGCAGCGAACCCAGACTAGCAAAGACAGATACGCAGTATTTT
TRBJ1-5 - TRBD1 TRBV15 CATSRLGQGLNQPQHF TGTGCCACCAGCAGGTTGGGACAGGGACTCAATCAGCCCCAGCATTTT
TRBJ2-7 - TRBD2 TRBV13 CASSQTGTRSYEQYF TGTGCCAGCAGCCAAACCGGGACTAGGTCCTACGAGCAGTACTTC
TRBJ1-5 - - TRBV5-6 CASSLMEEGIGNQPQHF TGTGCCAGCAGCTTGATGGAGGAAGGTATCGGCAATCAGCCCCAGCATTTT
TRBJ2-7 - - TRBV7-2 CASSLGSLGGYEQYF TGTGCCAGCAGCTTAGGGTCGTTAGGGGGTTACGAGCAGTACTTC
TRBJ1-5 - - TRBV23-1 CASSQSDGQNNQPQHF TGCGCCAGCAGTCAATCGGACGGACAGAACAATCAGCCCCAGCATTTT
TRBJ2-7 - - TRBV7-9 CASSLDSASYEQYF TGTGCCAGCAGCTTGGACAGCGCGTCCTACGAGCAGTACTTC
TRBJ2-7 - - TRBV19 CASSRLGSYEQYF TGTGCCAGTAGTCGACTAGGGTCCTACGAGCAGTACTTC
TRBJ2-3 - TRBD2 TRBV10-3 CAIRGTSPSDTQYF TGTGCCATCAGGGGGACTAGTCCGTCAGATACGCAGTATTTT
TRBJ1-1 - - TRBV6-5 CASTPPGVSTEAFF TGTGCCAGCACCCCCCCGGGGGTAAGCACTGAAGCTTTCTTT